The clone carrying this TCR beta chain was detected only once. This entry belongs to a study of blood T cell repertoires in COVID-19. In the study overall: There were acute and convalescent COVID-19 samples, and they came from the United States, Italy and Spain. In each case, the material was cDNA or gDNA derived from T cells, B-cell-depleted T cells, or PBMCs.

In the original workflow: Using reference gene primer amplification, nucleated cell counts were estimated. Assay used: immunoSEQ multiplex PCR; TCRdb lists only in-frame clones, some missing. That table is the source of V, J and clone size, and D and trimming were worked out from the DNA. Of 200,000 to 300,000 clones listed, almost 85% are singletons. Seattle's cohort entered during active infection and was followed longitudinally. CDR1 is MNHEY and CDR2 is SVGAGI in the germline V gene. This CDR3 has 15 amino acids. Trimming took 7 bases from V and 1 from J, leaving 16 bases between them. The sample comprised peripheral blood. The gene calls are TRBV6-5 and TRBJ2-5; D not certain. The TCR comes from a man in his fifties with COVID-19, enrolled during active disease. The CDR3 reads CASNPPGYIQETQYF. CDR3 sequence (DNA): TGTGCCAGCAATCCCCCCGGGTACATCCAAGAGACCCAGTACTTC.